The sequence of this T cell receptor beta chain was determined in a study of PD-1 blockade in classical Hodgkin lymphoma. About the research overall: Every 2 weeks, patients got 3 mg/kg intravenous nivolumab. Broader study findings: Patients with a complete response exhibited baseline diversity comparable to newly diagnosed patients. By C4D1, CD4+ diversity increased significantly, especially in complete responders. Relapsed/refractory patients reportedly had the lowest baseline TCR diversity, below newly diagnosed patients, who were below healthy donors.

As concerns this clone: Its antigen is undetermined.

Using immunoSEQ multiplex PCR, the repertoire was profiled, and TCRdb retains in-frame clones only, with some absent. This table holds around 15,000 clones, approximately 80% found once. Time point noted: cycle 4 day 1 (C4D1), after 5 to 7 weeks of nivolumab. Each and every patient relapsed after autologous stem cell transplantation, and patients got differing brentuximab vedotin exposure. Researchers report purifying CD4+ T cells from thawed PBMCs by magnetic negative selection. Source: CD4+ T cells from blood, taken before the fourth cycle of nivolumab. The receptor was isolated from a human donor with classical Hodgkin lymphoma.

The CDR3 loop is CASSLERGLYEQYF. The CDR3 region has the DNA TGCGCCAGCAGCTTGGAAAGGGGGCTCTACGAGCAGTACTTC. The rearrangement uses TRBV5-1 and TRBJ2-7, with TRBD1 matching over 7 bases. V lost 0 bases, J lost 3 bases, and 3 bases stayed unmatched. This CDR3 has 14 residues. Germline V gives CDR1 SGHRS, CDR2 YFSETQ.